These 29 T cell receptor beta chains share one sample of origin, sequenced in a study of monozygotic twins with inflammatory bowel disease (dated by TCRdb to the late 2010s). The library was produced with 5' RACE. Sequencing instrument: Illumina HiSeq 2500. Following TCRdb reprocessing, every CDR3 protein sequence forms one entry, and DNA is not provided. The sample's records list fewer than 550,000 distinct CDR3 sequences. The ten largest make up 2.4% of the sample. The specimen sequenced was blood. The receptor set was obtained from a human donor with ulcerative colitis or Crohn's disease, or a healthy co-twin of an affected twin (not recorded which).

The chain carries TRBV7-9 and TRBJ1-2; TCRdb names TRBD1, which stays unverified in the absence of DNA. CDR1 and CDR2 (germline): SEHNR, FQNEAQ (reference sequence). The CDR3 is made up of 15 amino acids. CDR3: CASILALTEAYGYTF.

The chain joins TRBV12-3 or TRBV12-4 to TRBJ2-1; TCRdb calls TRBD2, which cannot be checked without DNA. The CDR3 contains 16 residues. CDR3 residues: CASSFQTSGVNNEQFF.

V is TRBV5-1 and J is TRBJ2-7; TCRdb designates TRBD1, a call that cannot be tested without DNA. This CDR3 has 16 residues. Germline V gives CDR1 SGHRS, CDR2 YFSETQ. The CDR3 loop is CASSLGPQGEEYEQYF.

V usage is TRBV6-1 and J usage is TRBJ1-3. Germline V CDR1 and CDR2: MNHNS, SASEGT. The CDR3 has 15 residues. This CDR3 is CASSNAGISGNTIYF.

The chain's CDR3 is CASRLAGGRDEQYF. The J gene is TRBJ2-7, the V gene TRBV12-3 or TRBV12-4; there is no DNA to check the TCRdb D call of TRBD2. The CDR3 is 14 amino acids.

The gene calls are TRBV12-3 or TRBV12-4 and TRBJ1-1. The CDR3 length is 13 residues. CDR3 region: CASSLQLKREAFF.

The chain combines TRBV3-1 with TRBJ2-1. The germline gives CDR1 LGHDT, CDR2 YNNKEL (reference sequence). There are 12 residues in the CDR3. Here the CDR3 reads CASSRFGNEQFF.

The gene calls are TRBV25-1 and TRBJ1-1. Germline V gives CDR1 MGHDK, CDR2 SYGVNS. This CDR3 comprises 13 residues. The CDR3 is CASSERLVTEAFF. The variable domain in full, completed from reference TRBV25-1 and TRBJ1-1, reads EADIYQTPRYLVIGTGKKITLECSQTMGHDKMYWYQQDPGMELHLIHYSYGVNSTEKGDLSSESTVSRIRTEHFPLTLESARPSHTSQYLCASSERLVTEAFFGQGTRLTVV.

The chain couples TRBV28 to TRBJ2-1. Germline V gene lookup returns CDR1 MDHEN and CDR2 SYDVKM. The CDR3 runs 14 residues. The CDR3 sequence: CASIIRSNWGEQFF.

The chain combines TRBV5-1 with TRBJ1-6; TCRdb lists TRBD1, though no DNA is available to test this call. CDR3 length equals 15 residues. CDR1 SGHRS and CDR2 YFSETQ come from the germline V gene. CDR3 amino acids: CASSLGQGFNSPLHF.

This chain connects TRBV5-1 to TRBJ2-5; TCRdb gives TRBD2 as the D gene, but with no DNA this cannot be confirmed. Germline V gene sequence: CDR1 SGHRS, CDR2 YFSETQ. This CDR3 region has 13 residues. This CDR3 reads CASKLAGEETQYF. The full variable domain, in which reference TRBV5-1 and TRBJ2-5 provide the parts outside the CDR3, is KAGVTQTPRYLIKTRGQQVTLSCSPISGHRSVSWYQQTPGQGLQFLFEYFSETQRNKGNFPGRFSGRQFSNSRSEMNVSTLELGDSALYLCASKLAGEETQYFGPGTRLLVL.

The chain has TRBV7-3 and TRBJ2-1. The CDR3 contains 15 residues. CDR1 and CDR2 (germline): SGHTA, FQGTGA. The CDR3 reads CASSLDTRSYNEQFF. The whole variable domain, remainder taken from reference TRBV7-3 and TRBJ2-1, is GAGVSQTPSNKVTEKGKYVELRCDPISGHTALYWYRQSLGQGPEFLIYFQGTGAADDSGLPNDRFFAVRPEGSVSTLKIQRTERGDSAVYLCASSLDTRSYNEQFFGPGTRLTVL.

The chain combines TRBV20-1 with TRBJ2-7; the D call of TRBD2 rests on TCRdb alone, since no DNA is present to check it. There are 16 residues in the CDR3. Germline V gene sequence: CDR1 DFQATT, CDR2 SNEGSKA (reference sequence). CDR3 sequence: CSARARTSGVSYEQYF.

The chain uses TRBV5-1 and TRBJ2-5; lacking DNA, the TRBD2 call made by TCRdb goes unchecked. The germline V gene has CDR1 SGHRS and CDR2 YFSETQ. This CDR3 has 14 residues. The CDR3 protein is CASSFGLFQETQYF.

The gene calls are TRBV5-1 and TRBJ2-5; TCRdb outputs TRBD1, but without DNA this stays unchecked. The CDR3 contains 14 residues. Per the germline V gene, CDR1 is SGHRS and CDR2 is YFSETQ. The chain's CDR3 is CASSLVAGLETQYF.

V usage is TRBV4-1 and J usage is TRBJ1-2; with no DNA, the TCRdb D assignment of TRBD1 cannot be verified. The CDR3 is 14 residues long. The germline CDR1 and CDR2 sequences are MGHRA and YSYEKL. The CDR3 loop is CASSQAGQFLGYTF.

The chain combines TRBV7-2 with TRBJ2-1; TCRdb's D call of TRBD1 is untestable without DNA. Germline V gene data show CDR1 as SGHTA and CDR2 as FQGNSA. There are 12 residues in the CDR3. CDR3 sequence: CASSIITGSQFF.

The chain couples TRBV7-2 to TRBJ2-5; TCRdb's D gene call, TRBD2, goes unchecked for lack of DNA. There are 12 residues in the CDR3. CDR1 is SGHTA, CDR2 FQGNSA, per germline. Here the CDR3 reads CASSLGERAQYF.

The chain is built from TRBV20-1 and TRBJ2-3; TCRdb outputs TRBD2, but without DNA this stays unchecked. The CDR3 runs to 15 residues. In germline, CDR1 is DFQATT, CDR2 SNEGSKA (reference sequence). Here the CDR3 reads CSARNLAGDTDTQYF.

The gene calls are TRBV9 and TRBJ1-6; TCRdb returns TRBD1, unconfirmable since there is no DNA. The CDR3 has 15 residues. Germline V gene sequence: CDR1 SGDLS, CDR2 YYNGEE. The chain's CDR3 is CASSDRGSGDSPLHF.

The V gene is TRBV9, the J gene TRBJ1-1; TCRdb's D call of TRBD1 is untestable without DNA. The CDR3 length is 15 residues. The germline CDR1 and CDR2 sequences are SGDLS and YYNGEE. The CDR3 spells CASSPQPTGYTEAFF.

This rearrangement joins TRBV10-3 to TRBJ2-1; the TRBD1 assignment by TCRdb is unverifiable without DNA. Germline V gene sequence: CDR1 ENHRY, CDR2 SYGVKD. This CDR3 spans 13 amino acids. CDR3 sequence: CAISESGGDEQFF.

The chain carries TRBV6-5 and TRBJ2-7. The CDR3 spans 15 residues. From germline, CDR1 is MNHEY and CDR2 SVGAGI. CDR3 in amino acids: CASSYSRGRTYEQYF.

The CDR3 loop reads CASSQGVAVLSYNEQFF. The V and J genes are TRBV3-1 and TRBJ2-1; with no DNA, the TCRdb D assignment of TRBD2 cannot be verified. Per germline, CDR1 LGHDT and CDR2 YNNKEL (reference sequence). This CDR3 region has 17 residues.

The chain employs TRBV20-1 and TRBJ2-7; the TCRdb call, TRBD1, lacks DNA for checking. CDR3 length: 16 amino acids. Germline V gene sequence: CDR1 DFQATT, CDR2 SNEGSKA (reference sequence). The chain's CDR3 is CSARDGTGTGIYEQYF.

This CDR3 is CASSGQGGVTEAFF. The chain recombines TRBV5-1 with TRBJ1-1; TCRdb lists TRBD1, though no DNA is available to test this call. The CDR3 loop spans 14 amino acids. Germline V gene lookup returns CDR1 SGHRS and CDR2 YFSETQ.

The chain employs TRBV5-4 and TRBJ2-1; the D gene TCRdb calls, TRBD2, cannot be checked with no DNA. CDR1 is SGHNT and CDR2 is YYREEE in the germline V gene (reference sequence). CDR3 size: 18 residues. The CDR3 loop reads CASSLSGGGLSVGSEQFF.

The rearrangement uses TRBV7-2 and TRBJ2-7; TCRdb indicates TRBD2, and absent DNA this call remains unverified. CDR1 and CDR2 from the germline V gene are SGHTA and FQGNSA. The CDR3 has 12 residues. CDR3 amino acids: CASSPGGGTQYF. The full variable domain, rest sourced from reference TRBV7-2 and TRBJ2-7, is GAGVSQSPSNKVTEKGKDVELRCDPISGHTALYWYRQSLGQGLEFLIYFQGNSAPDKSGLPSDRFSAERTGGSVSTLTIQRTQQEDSAVYLCASSPGGGTQYFGPGTRLTVT.

V and J are TRBV20-1 and TRBJ2-1; the D gene TCRdb calls, TRBD1, cannot be checked with no DNA. Germline lookup yields CDR1 DFQATT and CDR2 SNEGSKA (reference sequence). CDR3 length: 16 residues. The chain's CDR3 is CSAERPGASSYNEQFF.